These 27 T cell receptor beta chains share one sample of origin, sequenced in a study of early T cells in non-severe SARS-CoV-2 infection. Via MiXCR, TCRdb re-called the 5' RACE reads, giving one row per CDR3 protein. The sample consists of some 49,000 distinct CDR3 sequences, 12% of them appearing once. The material sequenced was whole blood. These receptors all stem from an adult who was a healthcare worker with PCR-confirmed SARS-CoV-2 infection or an uninfected control (not recorded which).

This clonotype showed up just a few times. The V call is TRBV5-5, the J call TRBJ1-4; the match to TRBD1 covers 7 bases. The germline V gene has CDR1 SGHKS and CDR2 YYEKEE (reference sequence). The CDR3 contains 17 residues. The J segment lost 0 bases and the V segment lost 4 bases, leaving 9 bases of the junction unmatched. In DNA, the CDR3 is TGTGCCAGCAGCCGACAGGGAAGCGAGACAACTAATGAAAAACTGTTTTTT. Its protein is CASSRQGSETTNEKLFF.

This clonotype showed up many times. The chain joins TRBV7-8 to TRBJ2-7, with TRBD1 matching over 7 bases. Unmatched junction bases numbered 10, after V lost 5 bases and J lost 3 bases. Germline V gene lookup returns CDR1 SGHVS and CDR2 FQNEAQ. The CDR3 is 15 residues long. CDR3 DNA: TGTGCCAGCAGCCCTCCGGGCAGGGGGTTCTACGAGCAGTACTTC. It codes for CASSPPGRGFYEQYF.

In its sample, this clonotype was seen many times. This chain joins TRBV5-1 and TRBJ2-7; D possibly corresponds to TRBD2 (5 bases). This CDR3 is built from 15 residues. In germline, CDR1 is SGHRS, CDR2 YFSETQ. Trimming shortened V by 4 bases and J by 2 bases, and 16 bases separated the two germline ends. CDR3 sequence reads: CASSPQSGKTYEQYF. CDR3 bases: TGCGCCAGCAGCCCCCAAAGCGGTAAAACCTACGAGCAGTACTTC.

For the CDR3, the DNA is TGTGCCAGCAGTACGGGCCTGGCCTATGGCTACACCTTC. This sequence encodes CASSTGLAYGYTF. This chain connects TRBV7-6 to TRBJ1-2; D not certain. The germline V gene has CDR1 SGHVS and CDR2 FNYEAQ. The CDR3 is 13 residues long. Trimming left V 6 bases short and J 4 bases short, with 12 bases between.

This clonotype was found a few times. J is TRBJ1-2 and V is TRBV20-1, with D possibly TRBD1 on 6 matching bases. Germline V gives CDR1 DFQATT, CDR2 SNEGSKA (reference sequence). This CDR3 is 15 amino acids long. Trimming removed 1 base from V and 5 bases from J, with 17 bases in between. The CDR3: CSARAQDRMGYGYTF. In nucleotides, the CDR3 is TGCAGTGCTAGAGCCCAGGACAGAATGGGTTATGGCTACACCTTC.

This clonotype was picked up many times. Mismatch with germline at one junction end may stem from a read error. The rearrangement joins TRBV19 to TRBJ2-1, with D perhaps matching TRBD1 (6 bases). CDR3 length: 17 amino acids. Germline values: CDR1 LNHDA, CDR2 SQIVND (reference sequence). The CDR3 sequence: CASSIDKGVFYYDEQFF. CDR3 bases: TGTGCCAGTAGTATAGATAAGGGGGTCTTCTACTACGATGAGCAGTTCTTC.

This clonotype was seen ten or more times. The rearrangement uses TRBV19 and TRBJ2-3; D unresolved. Germline-derived CDR1 and CDR2 are LNHDA and SQIVND (reference sequence). The CDR3 loop spans 11 amino acids. Deletions cut 6 bases from V and 6 bases from J, with 7 bases between. CDR3 DNA sequence: TGTGCCAGTAGGTCCGGCGATACGCAGTATTTT. Protein sequence: CASRSGDTQYF.

The V gene is TRBV5-5, the J gene TRBJ2-6; no clear D. The length of the CDR3 is 15 residues. Germline assignment: CDR1 SGHKS and CDR2 YYEKEE (reference sequence). V was trimmed by 6 bases and J by 1 base, leaving 11 bases between them. The CDR3 DNA reads TGTGCCAGCAAAATGGTTCCATCTGGGGCCAACGTCCTGACTTTC. Translated: CASKMVPSGANVLTF.

This clonotype has a count of ten or more. V gene TRBV20-1 combines with J gene TRBJ2-1; 7 nucleotides line up with TRBD2. V lost 5 bases to trimming and J lost 4 bases; unmatched junction nucleotides: 2. CDR1 and CDR2 from the germline V gene are DFQATT and SNEGSKA (reference sequence). CDR3 length: 12 amino acids. CDR3 nucleotide sequence: TGCAGTGCTGGCGGGAGTTACAATGAGCAGTTCTTC. Translating gives CSAGGSYNEQFF.

The chain joins TRBV29-1 to TRBJ2-3; no reliable D call. Germline values: CDR1 SQVTM, CDR2 ANQGSEA. V dropped 4 bases and J dropped 0 bases, with 8 bases sitting between them. The CDR3 runs to 13 residues. CDR3 coding DNA: TGCAGCGTTGCGACAACTAGCACAGATACGCAGTATTTT. Its protein is CSVATTSTDTQYF.

The J gene is TRBJ1-6, the V gene TRBV20-1, with 7 bases matching TRBD1. CDR1 and CDR2 (germline): DFQATT, SNEGSKA (reference sequence). The CDR3 sequence is 17 residues long. V lost 5 bases, J lost 9 bases, and 19 bases stayed unmatched. This CDR3 reads CSAWGDRRGYSSSPLHF. In DNA, the CDR3 is TGCAGTGCTTGGGGGGACAGACGAGGGTATTCATCTTCACCCCTCCACTTT.

This clonotype was seen at least ten times. This chain uses TRBV20-1 with TRBJ2-3; 11 bases fit TRBD2. With V trimmed by 4 bases and J by 5 bases, 5 bases remained unmatched. Germline V gene lookup returns CDR1 DFQATT and CDR2 SNEGSKA (reference sequence). There are 14 residues in the CDR3. This CDR3 is CSATSGTSGDTQYF. The CDR3, as DNA: TGCAGTGCTACATCCGGGACTAGCGGAGATACGCAGTATTTT.

This clonotype was detected many times. The CDR3 DNA sequence: TGTGCCAGCAGCGGGGTGGCAGGGGGTGCCTACAATGAGCAGTTCTTC. It encodes CASSGVAGGAYNEQFF. The genes are TRBV5-4 and TRBJ2-1, with 7 nucleotides matching TRBD1. Germline CDR1 reads SGHNT; CDR2 reads YYREEE (reference sequence). V lost 4 bases and J lost 2; bases outside the gene matches: 9. The length of the CDR3 is 16 residues. Filled out from reference TRBV5-4 and TRBJ2-1, the complete variable domain reads ETGVTQSPTHLIKTRGQQVTLRCSSQSGHNTVSWYQQALGQGPQFIFQYYREEENGRGNFPPRFSGLQFPNYSSELNVNALELDDSALYLCASSGVAGGAYNEQFFGPGTRLTVL.

As concerns this clonotype: This may come from a read error, since a much larger clone is one base off. The CDR3 region is CSVVQAAEALF. CDR3 nucleotides: TGCAGCGTTGTGCAGGCAGCTGAAGCTCTCTTT. The chain is built from TRBV29-1 and TRBJ1-1, with D unresolved. The CDR3 contains 11 residues. Germline assignment: CDR1 SQVTM and CDR2 ANQGSEA.

In its sample, this clonotype was seen a few times. The J gene is TRBJ2-3, the V gene TRBV7-9; D possibly corresponds to TRBD1 (5 bases). CDR1 and CDR2 (germline): SEHNR, FQNEAQ (reference sequence). This CDR3 comprises 15 residues. Trimming cost V 1 base and J 0 bases, with 8 bases left between them. Here the CDR3 reads CASSLGQYSTDTQYF. As DNA, the CDR3 is TGTGCCAGCAGCTTAGGACAGTATAGCACAGATACGCAGTATTTT.

The chain links TRBV12-3 or TRBV12-4 to TRBJ2-3; the D gene could be TRBD1 or TRBD2 (6 bases each). V dropped 2 bases and J dropped 3 bases, with 15 bases sitting between them. The CDR3 has 16 residues. CDR3 nucleotides: TGTGCCAGCAGTTTATCTCTTCGGGGGCCGACAGATACGCAGTATTTT. Translation: CASSLSLRGPTDTQYF.

This chain uses TRBV28 with TRBJ1-5; 9 bases fit TRBD1. V lost 5 bases to trimming and J lost 5 bases; unmatched junction nucleotides: 10. Germline assignment: CDR1 MDHEN and CDR2 SYDVKM. CDR3 size: 16 residues. The CDR3 loop is CASSPITGGGDQPQHF. Here the CDR3 DNA reads TGTGCCAGCAGTCCGATAACAGGGGGCGGCGATCAGCCCCAGCATTTT.

V and J are TRBV7-2 and TRBJ2-3; 9 bases agree with TRBD1. The V and J ends lost 8 bases and 4 bases, in that order; junction bases with no gene match: 4. CDR3 length: 13 residues. Germline CDR1 is SGHTA and CDR2 is FQGNSA. The CDR3 coding sequence is TGTGCCAGCGGGACAGGGCACCCAGATACGCAGTATTTT. It encodes CASGTGHPDTQYF.

At least ten counts were recorded for this clonotype. The chain links TRBV11-3 to TRBJ2-1; the D gene is possibly TRBD2 (5 bases). Trimming took off 6 bases at V and 4 bases at J, with 13 bases between the two ends. CDR3 length: 14 amino acids. The germline V gene encodes CDR1 SGHNT and CDR2 YENEEA. As DNA, the CDR3 is TGTGCCAGCAGGACGGGGTCCTCGTACAATGAGCAGTTCTTC. It codes for CASRTGSSYNEQFF. Complete variable domain (other parts from reference TRBV11-3 and TRBJ2-1): EAGVVQSPRYKIIEKKQPVAFWCNPISGHNTLYWYLQNLGQGPELLIRYENEEAVDDSQLPKDRFSAERLKGVDSTLKIQPAELGDSAVYLCASRTGSSYNEQFFGPGTRLTVL.

Of note for this clonotype: It may be a read error: a sequence one base away is much more abundant. The V call is TRBV5-1, the J call TRBJ2-1; TRBD2 agrees at 9 bases. CDR1 is SGHRS, CDR2 YFSETQ, per germline. The CDR3 consists of 16 residues. J was trimmed by 4 bases and V by 1 base; bases with no gene match: 6. The CDR3 sequence is CASSLTTSGRYNEQFF. In DNA, the CDR3 is TGCGCCAGCAGCTTGACTACTAGCGGGCGTTACAATGAGCAGTTCTTC.

The V gene is TRBV29-1, the J gene TRBJ2-7; 7 bases are shared with TRBD1. J was trimmed by 6 bases and V by 6 bases; bases with no gene match: 8. The CDR3 sequence is 12 residues long. Germline lookup yields CDR1 SQVTM and CDR2 ANQGSEA. CDR3 sequence: CSVRGQRGEQYF. DNA of the CDR3: TGCAGCGTGAGGGGACAGAGGGGCGAGCAGTACTTC.

The gene calls are TRBV29-1 and TRBJ2-2, with TRBD1 as a possible D gene (5 bases). CDR1 is SQVTM and CDR2 is ANQGSEA in the germline V gene. The CDR3 consists of 13 residues. V shed 4 bases and J shed 5 bases, with 11 bases lying between them. As DNA, the CDR3 is TGCAGCGTTGCCACAGGTCGGACCGGGGAGCTGTTTTTT. Its translation: CSVATGRTGELFF.

Many counts were recorded for this clonotype. The CDR3 sequence: CASSLLNTGELFF. The CDR3 DNA follows: TGTGCCAGCAGCCTCCTGAACACCGGGGAGCTGTTTTTT. The chain recombines TRBV7-6 with TRBJ2-2; D gene uncertain. Trimming took 5 bases from V and 1 from J, leaving 5 bases between them. In germline, CDR1 is SGHVS, CDR2 FNYEAQ. CDR3 length: 13 residues.

This clonotype was observed at least ten times. The J gene is TRBJ1-5, the V gene TRBV21-1; no DNA check was done on the table's D call, TRBD1. TRBV21-1 is a recognized pseudogene. CDR3 length: 14 amino acids. The CDR3 nucleotides read TGTGCCAGGGACAGGGGGCGCGGGAATCAGCCCCAGCATTTT. Protein product: CARDRGRGNQPQHF.

In its sample, this clonotype was seen many times. The chain joins TRBV29-1 to TRBJ1-2, with 10 bases fitting TRBD1. J was trimmed by 7 bases and V by 6 bases; bases with no gene match: 5. The CDR3 has 12 residues. The germline V gene has CDR1 SQVTM and CDR2 ANQGSEA. The CDR3 spells CSVGDRGPGYTF. CDR3 DNA: TGCAGCGTGGGCGACAGGGGGCCTGGCTACACCTTC.

V gene TRBV9 combines with J gene TRBJ2-5; TRBD2 agrees at 8 bases. Trimming cost V 0 bases and J 0 bases; bases outside gene matches: 4. Germline CDR1 is SGDLS and CDR2 is YYNGEE. There are 16 residues in the CDR3. The CDR3 sequence: CASSVAFSGDQETQYF. The CDR3 DNA reads as TGTGCCAGCAGCGTAGCTTTTAGCGGGGACCAAGAGACCCAGTACTTC.

The CDR3 coding sequence is TGTGCCAGCAGCCAAGAAGGGCCCGGGGCCAACGTCCTGACTTTC. Its translation is CASSQEGPGANVLTF. The chain is built from TRBV3-1 and TRBJ2-6; D not resolved. V dropped 0 bases and J dropped 4 bases, with 7 bases sitting between them. The CDR3 sequence is 15 residues long. The germline gives CDR1 LGHDT, CDR2 YNNKEL (reference sequence).